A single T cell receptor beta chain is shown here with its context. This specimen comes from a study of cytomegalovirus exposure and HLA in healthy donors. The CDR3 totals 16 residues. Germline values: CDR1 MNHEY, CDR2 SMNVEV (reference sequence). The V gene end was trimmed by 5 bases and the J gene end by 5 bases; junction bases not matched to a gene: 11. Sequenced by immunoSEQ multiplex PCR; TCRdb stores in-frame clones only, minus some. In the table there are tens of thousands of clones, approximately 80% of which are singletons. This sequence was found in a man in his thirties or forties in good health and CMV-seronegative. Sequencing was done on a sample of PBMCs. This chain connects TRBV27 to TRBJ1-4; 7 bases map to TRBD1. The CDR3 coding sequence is TGTGCCAGCAGTCCCCCACCGGGACAGTCAAATGAAAAACTGTTTTTT. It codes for CASSPPPGQSNEKLFF.